The clone carrying this T cell receptor beta chain was observed a few times. The antigen is undetermined. The entry originates in a study of beta chain features in type 1 diabetes. Findings and limits, study-wide: In every one of the four CD4+ subsets, TCRB CDR3s were moderately but significantly shorter in Type 1 diabetes patients.

Expressed TCRB transcripts were sequenced, since all the RNA that had been isolated was reverse transcribed. Profiling relied on immunoSEQ multiplex PCR, and the TCRdb table lists in-frame clones only, not all of them. The table lists about 270,000 clones, roughly an eighth of them singletons. Based on CD45RO/CCR7/CD25/CD127/CD95/CD27, CD4+ regulatory, stem cell-like memory, naive and central memory cells were sorted. In all sorted populations, purity surpassed 98%. The CDR3 covers 15 residues. V dropped 2 bases and J dropped 1 base, with 9 bases sitting between them. CDR1 and CDR2 from the germline V gene are SGHDT and YYEEEE.

The rearrangement joins TRBV5-6 to TRBJ2-2; no firm D call. The sample was naive CD4+ T cells from blood. The clonotype originates from a man between 25 and 39 years old with type 1 diabetes. The CDR3 DNA sequence: TGTGCCAGCAGCTTAATCTTCGGGAACACCGGGGAGCTGTTTTTT. Translated, it gives CASSLIFGNTGELFF.